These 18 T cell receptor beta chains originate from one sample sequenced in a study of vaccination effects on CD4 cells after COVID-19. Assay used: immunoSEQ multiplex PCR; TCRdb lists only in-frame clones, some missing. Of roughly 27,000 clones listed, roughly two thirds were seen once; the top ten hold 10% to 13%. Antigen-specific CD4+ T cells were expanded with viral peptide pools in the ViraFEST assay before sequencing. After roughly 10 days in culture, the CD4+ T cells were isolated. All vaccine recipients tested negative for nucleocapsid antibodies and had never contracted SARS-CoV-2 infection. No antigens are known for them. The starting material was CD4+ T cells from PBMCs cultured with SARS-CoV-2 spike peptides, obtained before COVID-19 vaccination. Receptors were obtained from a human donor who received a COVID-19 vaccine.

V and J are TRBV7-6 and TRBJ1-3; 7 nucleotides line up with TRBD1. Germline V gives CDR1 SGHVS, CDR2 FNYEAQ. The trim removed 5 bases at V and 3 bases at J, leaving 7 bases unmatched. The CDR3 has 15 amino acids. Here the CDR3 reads CASSLSTGVGNTIYF. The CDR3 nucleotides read TGTGCCAGCAGCCTATCAACAGGGGTTGGAAACACCATATATTTT.

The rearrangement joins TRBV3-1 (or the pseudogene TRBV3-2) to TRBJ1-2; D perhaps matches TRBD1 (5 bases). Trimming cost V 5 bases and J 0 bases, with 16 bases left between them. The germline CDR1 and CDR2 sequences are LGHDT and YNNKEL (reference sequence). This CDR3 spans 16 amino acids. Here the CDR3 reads CASSYPGRTSNYGYTF. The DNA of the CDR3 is TGTGCCAGCAGCTACCCAGGGCGCACATCTAACTATGGCTACACCTTC.

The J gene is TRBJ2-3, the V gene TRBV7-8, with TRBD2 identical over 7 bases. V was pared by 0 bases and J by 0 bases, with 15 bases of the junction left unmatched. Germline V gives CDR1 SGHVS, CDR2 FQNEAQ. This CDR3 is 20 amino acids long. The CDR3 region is CASSLAGEGLAGLSTDTQYF. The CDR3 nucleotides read TGTGCCAGCAGCTTAGCCGGGGAGGGGTTAGCGGGTCTTAGCACAGATACGCAGTATTTT.

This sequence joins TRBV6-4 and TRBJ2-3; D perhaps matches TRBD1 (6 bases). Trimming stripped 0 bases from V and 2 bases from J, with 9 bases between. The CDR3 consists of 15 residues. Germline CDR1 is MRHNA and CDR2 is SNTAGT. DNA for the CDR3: TGTGCCAGCAGTGACTCTCCAGGGGACACAGATACGCAGTATTTT. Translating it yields CASSDSPGDTDTQYF.

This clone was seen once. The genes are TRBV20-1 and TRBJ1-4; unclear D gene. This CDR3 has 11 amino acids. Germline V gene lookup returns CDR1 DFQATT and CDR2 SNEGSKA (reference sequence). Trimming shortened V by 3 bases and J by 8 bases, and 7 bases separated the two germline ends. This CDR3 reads CSASHPEKLFF. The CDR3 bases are TGCAGTGCTAGTCACCCAGAAAAACTGTTTTTT.

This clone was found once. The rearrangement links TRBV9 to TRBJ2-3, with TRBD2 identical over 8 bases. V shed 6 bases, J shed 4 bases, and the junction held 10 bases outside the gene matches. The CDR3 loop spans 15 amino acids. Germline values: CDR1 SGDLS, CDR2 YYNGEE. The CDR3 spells CASTLSGGRADTQYF. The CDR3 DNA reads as TGTGCCAGCACCCTGTCGGGGGGGCGAGCAGATACGCAGTATTTT.

The CDR3 sequence is CASLRGWNEKLFF. The CDR3 bases are TGTGCCAGCCTCAGGGGATGGAATGAAAAACTGTTTTTT. The chain links TRBV2 to TRBJ1-4; tentatively, D is TRBD1 (6 bases). Germline V CDR1 and CDR2: SNHLY, FYNNEI. The CDR3 loop spans 13 amino acids. V lost 8 bases and J lost 5, with 12 bases in between.

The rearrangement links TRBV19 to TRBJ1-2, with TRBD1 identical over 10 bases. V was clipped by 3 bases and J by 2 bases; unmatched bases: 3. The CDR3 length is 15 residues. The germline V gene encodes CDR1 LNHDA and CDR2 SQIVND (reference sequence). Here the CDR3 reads CASSIDRGQNYGYTF. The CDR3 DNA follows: TGTGCCAGTAGTATTGACAGGGGGCAGAACTATGGCTACACCTTC.

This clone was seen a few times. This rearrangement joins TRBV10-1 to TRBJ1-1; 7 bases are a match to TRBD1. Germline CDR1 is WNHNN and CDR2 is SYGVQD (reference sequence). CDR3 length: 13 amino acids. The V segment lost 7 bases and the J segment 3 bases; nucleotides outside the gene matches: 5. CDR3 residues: CASKDRVDTEAFF. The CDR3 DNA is TGCGCCAGCAAAGACAGGGTTGACACTGAAGCTTTCTTT.

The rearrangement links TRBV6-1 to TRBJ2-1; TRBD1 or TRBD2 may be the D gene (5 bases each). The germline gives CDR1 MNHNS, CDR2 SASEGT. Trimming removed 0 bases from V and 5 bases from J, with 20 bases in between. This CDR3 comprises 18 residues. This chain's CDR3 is CASSEALKGRVFHNEQFF. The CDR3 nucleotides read TGTGCCAGCAGTGAAGCGCTGAAGGGACGGGTCTTCCACAATGAGCAGTTCTTC.

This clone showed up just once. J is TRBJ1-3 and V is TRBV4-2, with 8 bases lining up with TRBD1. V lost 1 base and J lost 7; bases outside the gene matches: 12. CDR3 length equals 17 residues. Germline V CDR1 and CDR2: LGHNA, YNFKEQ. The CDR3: CASSQGLQGAGRNTIYF. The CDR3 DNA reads TGTGCCAGCAGCCAAGGTCTGCAGGGGGCGGGAAGGAACACCATATATTTT.

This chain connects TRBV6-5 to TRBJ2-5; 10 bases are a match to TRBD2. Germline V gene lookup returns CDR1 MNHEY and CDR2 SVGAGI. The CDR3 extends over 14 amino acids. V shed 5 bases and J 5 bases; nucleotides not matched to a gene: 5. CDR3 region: CASSTRTSGETQYF. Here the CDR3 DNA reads TGTGCCAGCAGTACCCGGACTAGCGGCGAGACCCAGTACTTC.

The CDR3, as DNA: TGTGCCAGCAGTGAAATCGCCAACACCGGGGAGCTGTTTTTT. Translation: CASSEIANTGELFF. The chain employs TRBV2 and TRBJ2-2; D remains ambiguous. Trimming stripped 2 bases from V and 2 bases from J, with 6 bases between. The length of the CDR3 is 14 residues. The germline V gene has CDR1 SNHLY and CDR2 FYNNEI.

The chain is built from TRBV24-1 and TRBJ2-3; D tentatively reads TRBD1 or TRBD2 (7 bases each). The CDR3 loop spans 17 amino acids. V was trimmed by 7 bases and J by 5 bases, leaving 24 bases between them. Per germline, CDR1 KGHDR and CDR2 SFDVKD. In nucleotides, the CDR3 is TGTGCCACCAGGACATTCAGGGGGGGAGAACACAAAGATACGCAGTATTTT. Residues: CATRTFRGGEHKDTQYF.

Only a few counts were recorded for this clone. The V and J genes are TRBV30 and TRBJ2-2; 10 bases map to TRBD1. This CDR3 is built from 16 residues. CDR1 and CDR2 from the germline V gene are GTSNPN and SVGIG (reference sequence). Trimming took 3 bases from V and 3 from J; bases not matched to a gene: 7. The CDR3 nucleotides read TGTGCCTGGAGGAGGAGCGGACAGGGGGACACCGGGGAGCTGTTTTTT. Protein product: CAWRRSGQGDTGELFF.

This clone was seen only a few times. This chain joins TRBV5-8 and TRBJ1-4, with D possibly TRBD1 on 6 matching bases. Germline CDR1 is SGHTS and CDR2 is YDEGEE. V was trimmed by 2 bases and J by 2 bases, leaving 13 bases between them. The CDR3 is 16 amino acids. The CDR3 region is CASSLQGGATNEKLFF. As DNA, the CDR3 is TGTGCCAGCAGCTTACAGGGCGGGGCGACTAATGAAAAACTGTTTTTT. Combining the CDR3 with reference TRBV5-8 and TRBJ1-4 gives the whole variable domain EAGVTQSPTHLIKTRGQQATLRCSPISGHTSVYWYQQALGLGLQFLLWYDEGEERNRGNFPPRFSGRQFPNYSSELNVNALELEDSALYLCASSLQGGATNEKLFFGSGTQLSVL.

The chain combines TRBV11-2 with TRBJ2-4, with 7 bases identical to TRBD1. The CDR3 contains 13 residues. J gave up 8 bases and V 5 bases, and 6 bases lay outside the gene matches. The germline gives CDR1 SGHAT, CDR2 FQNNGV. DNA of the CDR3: TGTGCCAGCAGCCCTGACAGGGTAGACATTCAGTACTTC. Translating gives CASSPDRVDIQYF.

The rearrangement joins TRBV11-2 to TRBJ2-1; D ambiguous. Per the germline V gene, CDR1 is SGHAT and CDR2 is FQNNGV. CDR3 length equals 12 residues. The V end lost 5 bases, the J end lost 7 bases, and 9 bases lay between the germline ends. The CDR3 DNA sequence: TGTGCCAGCAGCCGCAGCAGGAATGAGCAGTTCTTC. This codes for CASSRSRNEQFF. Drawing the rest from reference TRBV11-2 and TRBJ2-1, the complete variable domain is EAGVAQSPRYKIIEKRQSVAFWCNPISGHATLYWYQQILGQGPKLLIQFQNNGVVDDSQLPKDRFSAERLKGVDSTLKIQPAKLEDSAVYLCASSRSRNEQFFGPGTRLTVL.